This T cell receptor (beta chain) is drawn from a study of regulatory T cells in long-lasting Graves disease. Overall study results and limits: Gene preferences differed: TRBV28, TRBJ1-2, TRBJ2-5 in persistent cases.

This clonotype was seen ten or more times. What it binds is not known. CDR3 regions were amplified by Arm-PCR using iRepertoire HTBI primers to build TCR beta libraries. TCRdb passed the multiplex PCR reads through MiXCR, listing each CDR3 protein once. This sample has 530,000 or so distinct CDR3 sequences, with about 14% found just once. Time point here: newly diagnosed GD, antithyroid drugs for less than 3 months. PBMC RNA was the source of the TCR library. The CDR3 has 13 residues. Germline V gene sequence: CDR1 SNHLY, CDR2 FYNNEI. With V trimmed by 10 bases and J by 8 bases, 5 bases remained unmatched. These data were also filed under a second study, of T cells in Graves' hyperthyroidism and ophthalmopathy.

This sequence was found in a man aged 25-45 years with Graves disease. The sample in question was peripheral blood mononuclear cells (PBMCs), obtained at new diagnosis, from a patient treated with antithyroid drugs. The chain couples TRBV2 to TRBJ1-6; TRBD1 matches at 10 bases. CDR3 DNA sequence: TGTGCCATCTCCGGGACAGGGGATTCACCCCTCCACTTT. Amino acids: CAISGTGDSPLHF.